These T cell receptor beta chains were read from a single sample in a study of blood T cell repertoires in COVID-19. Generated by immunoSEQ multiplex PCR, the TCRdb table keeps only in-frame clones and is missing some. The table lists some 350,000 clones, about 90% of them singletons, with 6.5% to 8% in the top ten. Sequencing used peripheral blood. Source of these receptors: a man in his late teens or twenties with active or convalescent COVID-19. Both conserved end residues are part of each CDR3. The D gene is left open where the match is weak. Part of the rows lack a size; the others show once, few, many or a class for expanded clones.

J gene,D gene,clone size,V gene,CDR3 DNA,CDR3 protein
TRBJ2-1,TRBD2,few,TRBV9,TGTGCCAGCAGCGCGTCTAGACTAGCGGGAGACCTCTACAATGAGCAGTTCTTC,CASSASRLAGDLYNEQFF
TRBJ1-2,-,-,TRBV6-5,TGTGCCAGCAGTTACGGCCTGGGGGCGGGTGGCTACACCTTC,CASSYGLGAGGYTF
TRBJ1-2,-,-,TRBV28,TGTGCCAGCAGTCGCAGGCCTGACTATGGCTACACCTTC,CASSRRPDYGYTF
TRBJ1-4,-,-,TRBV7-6,TGTGCCAGCAGCTTAAAATATGCGGCGGCGGCTACCGTCCCTGAAAAACTGTTTTTT,CASSLKYAAAATVPEKLFF
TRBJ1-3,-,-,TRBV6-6,TGTGCCAGCAGTCCAAGGACTGGCCCGTTCTCTGGAAACACCATATATTTT,CASSPRTGPFSGNTIYF
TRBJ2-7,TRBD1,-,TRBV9,TGTGCCAGCAGCGCCAGACAGGGAAGCTCCTACGAGCAGTACTTC,CASSARQGSSYEQYF
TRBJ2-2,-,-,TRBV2,TGTGCCAGCAGTGTCGACAGGTCGAACACCGGGGAGCTGTTTTTT,CASSVDRSNTGELFF
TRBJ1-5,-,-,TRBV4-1,TGCGCCAGCAGCCAAGTCCGGGACAATCAGCCCCAGCATTTT,CASSQVRDNQPQHF
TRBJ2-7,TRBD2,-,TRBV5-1,TGCGCCAGCAGCTTGACGGGGGGGCTTGACGAGCAGTACTTC,CASSLTGGLDEQYF
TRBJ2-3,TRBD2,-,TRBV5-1,TGCGCCAGCAGCTTGGGACTAGCGGGAGTTCTGACAGATACGCAGTATTTT,CASSLGLAGVLTDTQYF
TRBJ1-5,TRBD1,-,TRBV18,TGTGCCAGCTCGTCCGGGACAGGGAGCAATCAGCCCCAGCATTTT,CASSSGTGSNQPQHF
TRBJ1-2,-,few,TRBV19,TGTGCCAGTAGGGGTGACGGACACTTTAACTATGGCTACACCTTC,CASRGDGHFNYGYTF
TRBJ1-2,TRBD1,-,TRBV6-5,TGTGCCAGCAGTTACGACAGGGGGTTGAGAGGCTACACCTTC,CASSYDRGLRGYTF
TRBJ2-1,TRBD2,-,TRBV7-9,TGTGCCAGCAGCCCCAGCGGGAGCCCCTACAATGAGCAGTTCTTC,CASSPSGSPYNEQFF
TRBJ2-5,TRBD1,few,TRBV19,TGTGCCAGCAGACAGGGCCTCCGGGAGACCCAGTACTTC,CASRQGLRETQYF
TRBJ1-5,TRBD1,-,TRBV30,TGTGCCTGGAGGGGACAGGGCTTTAGCAATCAGCCCCAGCATTTT,CAWRGQGFSNQPQHF
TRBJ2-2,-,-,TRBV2,TGTGCCACCCTCGCCGGGACAACGAACACCGGGGAGCTGTTTTTT,CATLAGTTNTGELFF
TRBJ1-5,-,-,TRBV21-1,TGTGCCAGCAGCAAGGACGGACAGGGGGCAGGGCAGCCCCAGCATTTT,CASSKDGQGAGQPQHF
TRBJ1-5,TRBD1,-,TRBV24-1,TGTGCCACCAGTGATGGTGGACAGGGGGCTGGACAGCCCCAGCATTTT,CATSDGGQGAGQPQHF
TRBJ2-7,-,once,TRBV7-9,TGTGCCAGCAGCTTGTTGTCGTCTAGCACGTCCTACGAGCAGTACTTC,CASSLLSSSTSYEQYF
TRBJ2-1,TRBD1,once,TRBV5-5,TGTGCCAGCAGCTTGGAGGGACAGGGATTCAATGAGCAGTTCTTC,CASSLEGQGFNEQFF
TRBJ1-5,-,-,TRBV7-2,TGTGCCAGCAGCCCCACAGGGAACGGTTTTCAGCCCCAGCATTTT,CASSPTGNGFQPQHF
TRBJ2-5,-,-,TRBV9,TGTGCCAGCAGCCTAGCCGGGGGTGGGCAAGAGACCCAGTACTTC,CASSLAGGGQETQYF
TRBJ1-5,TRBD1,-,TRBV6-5,TGTGCCAGCAGTTCCGGGACAGGGAACCGTCAGCCCCAGCATTTT,CASSSGTGNRQPQHF
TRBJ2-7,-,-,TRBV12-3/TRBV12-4,TGTGCCAGCGGACAGATCTCCTACGAGCAGTACTTC,CASGQISYEQYF
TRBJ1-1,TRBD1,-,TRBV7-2,TGTGCCAGCAGCCAGAGACAGGGCTCCACTGAAGCTTTCTTT,CASSQRQGSTEAFF
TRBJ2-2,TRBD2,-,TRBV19,TGTGCCAGTAGTATAGACCCCTTCGGGGGGTTCACCGGGGAGCTGTTTTTT,CASSIDPFGGFTGELFF
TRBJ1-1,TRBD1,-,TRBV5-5,TGTGCCAGCAGCCTTGGGACAGGGAGGGGGAACACTGAAGCTTTCTTT,CASSLGTGRGNTEAFF
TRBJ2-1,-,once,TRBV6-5,TGTGCCAGCAAGGAGACGGCTGAACCCGATGAGCAGTTCTTC,CASKETAEPDEQFF
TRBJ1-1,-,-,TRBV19,TGTGCCAGTACCGGGACACCCCGGAACACTGAAGCTTTCTTT,CASTGTPRNTEAFF
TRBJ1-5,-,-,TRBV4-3,TGCGCCAGCAGCCAAGATGTGAGTTGGAGACAGCCCCAGCATTTT,CASSQDVSWRQPQHF